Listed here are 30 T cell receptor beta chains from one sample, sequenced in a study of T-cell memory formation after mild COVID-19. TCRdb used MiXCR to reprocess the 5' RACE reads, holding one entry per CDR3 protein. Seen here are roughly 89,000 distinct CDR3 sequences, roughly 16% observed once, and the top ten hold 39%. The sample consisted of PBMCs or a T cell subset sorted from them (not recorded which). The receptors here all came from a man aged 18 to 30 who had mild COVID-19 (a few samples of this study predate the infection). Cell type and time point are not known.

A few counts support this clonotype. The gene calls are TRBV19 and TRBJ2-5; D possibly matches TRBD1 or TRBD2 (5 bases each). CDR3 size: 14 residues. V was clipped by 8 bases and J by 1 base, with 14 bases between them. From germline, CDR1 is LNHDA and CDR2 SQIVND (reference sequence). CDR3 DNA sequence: TGTGCCAGTCGAGGGGTGATCGGCCAAGAGACCCAGTACTTC. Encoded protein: CASRGVIGQETQYF.

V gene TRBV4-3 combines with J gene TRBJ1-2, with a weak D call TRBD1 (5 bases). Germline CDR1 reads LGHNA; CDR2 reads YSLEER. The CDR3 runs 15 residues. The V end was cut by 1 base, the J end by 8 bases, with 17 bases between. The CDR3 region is CASSQGAGGYWGYTF. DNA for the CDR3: TGCGCCAGCAGCCAAGGCGCGGGGGGATATTGGGGCTACACCTTC.

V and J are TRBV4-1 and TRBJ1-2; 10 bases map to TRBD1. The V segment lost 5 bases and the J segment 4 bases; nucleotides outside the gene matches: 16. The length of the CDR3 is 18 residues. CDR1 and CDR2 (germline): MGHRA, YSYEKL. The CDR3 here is CASSTSLGQGTTSYGYTF. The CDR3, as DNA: TGCGCCAGCAGCACCTCCTTGGGACAGGGGACGACATCCTATGGCTACACCTTC.

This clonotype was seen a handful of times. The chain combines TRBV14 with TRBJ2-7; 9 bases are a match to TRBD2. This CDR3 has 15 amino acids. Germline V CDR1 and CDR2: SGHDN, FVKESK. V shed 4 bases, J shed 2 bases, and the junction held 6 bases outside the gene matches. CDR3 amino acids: CASSPLAGPTYEQYF. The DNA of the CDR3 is TGTGCCAGCAGCCCTCTAGCGGGGCCAACCTACGAGCAGTACTTC.

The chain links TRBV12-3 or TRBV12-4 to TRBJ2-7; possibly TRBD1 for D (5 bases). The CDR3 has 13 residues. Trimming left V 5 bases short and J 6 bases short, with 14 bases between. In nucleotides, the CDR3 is TGTGCCAGCAGTCTAGGGGCAGGCTCCGAGCAGTACGTC. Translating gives CASSLGAGSEQYV.

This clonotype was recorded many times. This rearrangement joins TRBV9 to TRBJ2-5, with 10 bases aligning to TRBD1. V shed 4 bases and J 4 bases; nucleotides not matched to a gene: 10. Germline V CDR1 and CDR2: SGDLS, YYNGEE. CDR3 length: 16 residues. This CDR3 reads CASSSNRGTGVETQYF. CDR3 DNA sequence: TGTGCCAGCAGCTCTAACCGCGGGACAGGGGTAGAGACCCAGTACTTC.

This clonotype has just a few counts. The DNA of the CDR3 is TGTGCCAGTGGGACAGGGGCAAACGAGCAGTACGTC. It codes for CASGTGANEQYV. The chain joins TRBV21-1 to TRBJ2-7; the table names TRBD1, a call not compared with the DNA. TRBV21-1 constitutes a pseudogene. This CDR3 has 12 residues.

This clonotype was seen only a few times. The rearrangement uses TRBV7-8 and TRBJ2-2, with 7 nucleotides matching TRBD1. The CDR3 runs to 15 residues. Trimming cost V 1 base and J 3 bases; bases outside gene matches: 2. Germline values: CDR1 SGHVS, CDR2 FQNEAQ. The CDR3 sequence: CASSLGQGHTGELFF. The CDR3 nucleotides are TGTGCCAGCAGCTTAGGACAGGGTCACACCGGGGAGCTGTTTTTT.

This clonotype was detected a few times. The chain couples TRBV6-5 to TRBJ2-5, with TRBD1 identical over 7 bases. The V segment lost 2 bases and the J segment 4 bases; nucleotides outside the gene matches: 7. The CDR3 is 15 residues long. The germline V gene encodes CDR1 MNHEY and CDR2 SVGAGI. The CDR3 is CASSYGRQGLETQYF. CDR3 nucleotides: TGTGCCAGCAGTTACGGAAGACAGGGTTTAGAGACCCAGTACTTC.

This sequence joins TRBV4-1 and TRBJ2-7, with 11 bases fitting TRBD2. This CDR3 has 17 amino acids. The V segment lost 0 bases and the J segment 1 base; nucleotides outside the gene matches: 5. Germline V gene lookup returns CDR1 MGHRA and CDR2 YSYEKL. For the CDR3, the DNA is TGCGCCAGCAGCCAAGAAACGGCTAGCGGGGGGTCCTACGAGCAGTACGTC. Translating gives CASSQETASGGSYEQYV.

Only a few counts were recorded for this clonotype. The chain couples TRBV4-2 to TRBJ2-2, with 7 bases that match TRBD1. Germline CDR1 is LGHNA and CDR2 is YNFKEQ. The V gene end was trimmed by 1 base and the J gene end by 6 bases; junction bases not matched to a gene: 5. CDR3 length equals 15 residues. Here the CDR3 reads CASSQGQGNPGELFF. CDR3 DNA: TGTGCCAGCAGCCAAGGACAGGGAAATCCCGGGGAGCTGTTTTTT.

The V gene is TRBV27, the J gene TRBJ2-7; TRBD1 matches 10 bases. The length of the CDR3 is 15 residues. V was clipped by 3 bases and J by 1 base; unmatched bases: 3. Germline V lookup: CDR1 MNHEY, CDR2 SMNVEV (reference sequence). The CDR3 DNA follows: TGTGCCAGCAGTTTGAAGGACAGGGGGTCCTACGAGCAGTACTTC. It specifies CASSLKDRGSYEQYF.

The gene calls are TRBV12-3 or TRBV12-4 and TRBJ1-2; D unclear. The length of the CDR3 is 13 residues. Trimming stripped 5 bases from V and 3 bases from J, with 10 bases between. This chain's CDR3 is CASSLRLHYGYTF. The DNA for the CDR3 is TGTGCCAGCAGTCTGAGACTACACTATGGCTACACCTTC.

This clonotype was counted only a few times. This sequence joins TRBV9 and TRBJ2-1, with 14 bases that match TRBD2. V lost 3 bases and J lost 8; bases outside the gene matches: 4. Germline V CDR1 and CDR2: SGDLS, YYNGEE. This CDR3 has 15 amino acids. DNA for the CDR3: TGTGCCAGCAGCGCCGGGACTAGCGGGGGCTATGAGCAGTTCTTC. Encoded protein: CASSAGTSGGYEQFF.

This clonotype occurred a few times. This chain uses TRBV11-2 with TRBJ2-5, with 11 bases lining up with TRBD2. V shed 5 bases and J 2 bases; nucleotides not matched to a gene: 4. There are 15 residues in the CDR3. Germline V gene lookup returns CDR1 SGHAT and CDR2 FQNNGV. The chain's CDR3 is CASSISSGGQETQYF. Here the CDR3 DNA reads TGTGCCAGCAGCATCTCTAGCGGGGGGCAAGAGACCCAGTACTTC.

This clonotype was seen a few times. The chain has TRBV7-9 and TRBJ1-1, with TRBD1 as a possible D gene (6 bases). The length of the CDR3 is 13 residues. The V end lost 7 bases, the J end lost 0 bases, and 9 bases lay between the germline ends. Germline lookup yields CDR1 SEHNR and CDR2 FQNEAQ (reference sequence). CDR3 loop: CASTTGMNTEAFF. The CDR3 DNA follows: TGTGCCAGCACGACAGGTATGAACACTGAAGCTTTCTTT.

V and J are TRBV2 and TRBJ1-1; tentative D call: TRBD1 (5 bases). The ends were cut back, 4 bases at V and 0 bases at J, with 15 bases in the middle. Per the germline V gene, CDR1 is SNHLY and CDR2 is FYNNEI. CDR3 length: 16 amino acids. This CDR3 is CASSVSQGAMNTEAFF. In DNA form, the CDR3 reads TGTGCCAGCAGTGTTTCTCAGGGTGCGATGAACACTGAAGCTTTCTTT.

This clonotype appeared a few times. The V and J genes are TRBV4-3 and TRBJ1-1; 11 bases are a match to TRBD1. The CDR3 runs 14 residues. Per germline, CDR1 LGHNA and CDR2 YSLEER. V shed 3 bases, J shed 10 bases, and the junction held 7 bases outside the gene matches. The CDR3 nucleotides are TGCGCCAGCAGCCAGATACGGACAGGGGGCTTAGCTTTCTTT. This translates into CASSQIRTGGLAFF.

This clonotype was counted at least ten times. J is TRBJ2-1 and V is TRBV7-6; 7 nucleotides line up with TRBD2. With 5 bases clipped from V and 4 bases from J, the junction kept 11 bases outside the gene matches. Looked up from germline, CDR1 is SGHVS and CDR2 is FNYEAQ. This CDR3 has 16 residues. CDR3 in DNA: TGTGCCAGCAGCCTGGGACTACGCGGGGCATACAATGAGCAGTTCTTC. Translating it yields CASSLGLRGAYNEQFF.

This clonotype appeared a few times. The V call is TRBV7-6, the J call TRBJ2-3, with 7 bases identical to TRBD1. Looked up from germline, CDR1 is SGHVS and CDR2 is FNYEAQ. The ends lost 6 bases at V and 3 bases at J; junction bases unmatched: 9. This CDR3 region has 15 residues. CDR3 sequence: CASRSLDRLTDTQYF. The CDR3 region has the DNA TGTGCCAGCAGGAGCCTGGACAGGCTAACAGATACGCAGTATTTT.

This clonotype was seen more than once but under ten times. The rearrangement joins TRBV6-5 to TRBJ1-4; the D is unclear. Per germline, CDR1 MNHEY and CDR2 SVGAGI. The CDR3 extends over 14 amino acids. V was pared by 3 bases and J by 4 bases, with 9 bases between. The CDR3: CASSYLQNNEKLFF. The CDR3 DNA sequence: TGTGCCAGCAGTTATTTACAGAATAATGAAAAACTGTTTTTT.

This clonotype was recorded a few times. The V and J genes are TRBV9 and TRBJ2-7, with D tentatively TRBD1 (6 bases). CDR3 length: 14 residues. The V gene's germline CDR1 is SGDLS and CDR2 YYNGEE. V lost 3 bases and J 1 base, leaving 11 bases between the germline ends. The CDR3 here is CASSASRGSYEQYF. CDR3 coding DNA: TGTGCCAGCAGCGCATCAAGGGGGTCCTACGAGCAGTACTTC.

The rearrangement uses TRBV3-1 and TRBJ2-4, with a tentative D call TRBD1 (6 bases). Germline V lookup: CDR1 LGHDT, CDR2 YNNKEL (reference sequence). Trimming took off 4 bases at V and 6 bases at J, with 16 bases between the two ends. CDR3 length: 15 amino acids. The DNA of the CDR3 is TGTGCCAGCAGCCCCGGCGGTGGGGGCGGAAACATTCAGTACTTC. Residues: CASSPGGGGGNIQYF. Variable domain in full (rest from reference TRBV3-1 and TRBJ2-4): DTAVSQTPKYLVTQMGNDKSIKCEQNLGHDTMYWYKQDSKKFLKIMFSYNNKELIINETVPNRFSPKSPDKAHLNLHINSLELGDSAVYFCASSPGGGGGNIQYFGAGTRLSVL.

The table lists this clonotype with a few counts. The CDR3 is CASSIFSGVSYEQYF. As DNA, the CDR3 is TGTGCCAGTAGTATTTTCAGCGGGGTCTCCTACGAGCAGTACTTC. J is TRBJ2-7 and V is TRBV19; TRBD2 agrees at 7 bases. CDR1 and CDR2 from the germline V gene are LNHDA and SQIVND (reference sequence). J lost 0 bases, V lost 3 bases, and 5 bases had no gene match. The CDR3 has 15 amino acids.

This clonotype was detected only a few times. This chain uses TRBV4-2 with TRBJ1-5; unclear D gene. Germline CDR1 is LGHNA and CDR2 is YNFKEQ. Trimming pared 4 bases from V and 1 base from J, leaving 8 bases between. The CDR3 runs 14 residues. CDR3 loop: CASSPAGSNQPQHF. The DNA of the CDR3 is TGTGCCAGCAGCCCCGCTGGGAGCAATCAGCCCCAGCATTTT.

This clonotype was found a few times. The CDR3 DNA sequence: TGTGCCAGCAGCTTGGGCCGACAGGTGCTAGGGGAGACCCAGTACTTC. Encoded protein: CASSLGRQVLGETQYF. This chain joins TRBV5-5 and TRBJ2-5, with D possibly being TRBD1 (6 bases). Germline V gene data show CDR1 as SGHKS and CDR2 as YYEKEE (reference sequence). The CDR3 consists of 16 residues. V lost 0 bases, J lost 5 bases, and 17 bases lay in between.

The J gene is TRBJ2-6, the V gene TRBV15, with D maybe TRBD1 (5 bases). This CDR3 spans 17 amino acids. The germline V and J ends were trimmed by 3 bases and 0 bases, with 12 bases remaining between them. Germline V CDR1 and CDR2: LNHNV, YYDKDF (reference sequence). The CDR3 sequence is CATSRRQIISGANVLTF. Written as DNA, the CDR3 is TGTGCCACCAGCAGGAGACAGATCATCTCTGGGGCCAACGTCCTGACTTTC.

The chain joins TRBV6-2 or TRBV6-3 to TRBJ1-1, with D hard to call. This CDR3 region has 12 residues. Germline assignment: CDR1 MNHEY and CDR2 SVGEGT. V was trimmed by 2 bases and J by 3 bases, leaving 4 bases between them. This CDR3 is CASSYMDTEAFF. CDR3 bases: TGTGCCAGCAGTTACATGGACACTGAAGCTTTCTTT.

For the CDR3, the DNA is TGTGCCAGCAGCAACCGAGGCGCGGAAGCTTTCTTT. Amino acids: CASSNRGAEAFF. J is TRBJ1-1 and V is TRBV5-5; D not resolved. Germline V gives CDR1 SGHKS, CDR2 YYEKEE (reference sequence). CDR3 size: 12 residues. Trimming took 4 bases from V and 8 from J, leaving 12 bases between them.

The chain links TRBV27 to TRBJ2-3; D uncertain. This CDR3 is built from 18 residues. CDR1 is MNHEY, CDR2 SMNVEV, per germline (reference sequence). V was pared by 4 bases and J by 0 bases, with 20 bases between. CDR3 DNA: TGTGCCAGCAGTTCTAACCTCCCACCCCCACACAGCACAGATACGCAGTATTTT. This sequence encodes CASSSNLPPPHSTDTQYF.